These T cell receptor beta chains were read from a single sample in a study of blood T cell repertoires in COVID-19. Using immunoSEQ multiplex PCR, the repertoire was profiled, and TCRdb retains in-frame clones only, with some absent. The table records over 250,000 clones, 88% of them present only once. The specimen sequenced was PBMCs or T cells enriched from blood (not recorded which). These receptors all come from a woman aged 55-70 years in a cohort exposed to, infected with or recovered from COVID-19 (not recorded which). Each CDR3 is given without its conserved first and last residue. Each record gives: V gene, CDR3 protein.

V gene: TRBV6-5
CDR3 protein: ASSFGQDTEAF

V gene: TRBV19
CDR3 protein: ASSDRDRTQPQH

V gene: TRBV15
CDR3 protein: ATSSGDTGGTEAF

V gene: TRBV6-2/TRBV6-3
CDR3 protein: ASSYSTSVSPLH

V gene: TRBV29-1
CDR3 protein: SVSGTGNYGYT

V gene: TRBV9
CDR3 protein: ASSVSGLAGGTDTQY

V gene: TRBV27
CDR3 protein: ASSETRLLSTDTQY

V gene: TRBV19
CDR3 protein: ASSIPGAAGELF

V gene: TRBV7-2
CDR3 protein: ASSSGRGETQY

V gene: TRBV24-1
CDR3 protein: ATSDTGTGRQETQY

V gene: TRBV7-3
CDR3 protein: ASSLLAGAITEAF

V gene: TRBV7-2
CDR3 protein: ASSSSVVAGDPKNIQY

V gene: TRBV7-2
CDR3 protein: ASSPVIRRAGELF

V gene: TRBV21-1
CDR3 protein: ASSETWTGASYEQY

V gene: TRBV7-6
CDR3 protein: ASSRTSGSYNEQF

V gene: TRBV27
CDR3 protein: ASSSLRLAGHYEQY

V gene: TRBV16
CDR3 protein: ASSPPEDRVPYGYT

V gene: TRBV28
CDR3 protein: ASSQTGSSYNEQF

V gene: TRBV7-2
CDR3 protein: ASSLSGSIVVTGELF

V gene: TRBV7-8
CDR3 protein: ASSLARADGELF

V gene: TRBV5-1
CDR3 protein: ASSFFLEGNYGYT

V gene: TRBV11-2
CDR3 protein: ASSFTGSYSGNTIY

V gene: TRBV5-1
CDR3 protein: ASSQDYTNTGELF

V gene: TRBV30
CDR3 protein: AWNGIGRKQY

V gene: TRBV5-4
CDR3 protein: ASSLGQGIEKLF

V gene: TRBV9
CDR3 protein: ASSPSGRDYNEQF

V gene: TRBV28
CDR3 protein: ASSLAGVPYNSPLH

V gene: TRBV5-5
CDR3 protein: ASSQRDRGVYSNQPQH

V gene: TRBV2
CDR3 protein: ASTLGPTGSSNQPQH

V gene: TRBV10-3
CDR3 protein: AISESAPYQETQY

V gene: TRBV4-1
CDR3 protein: ASSQDLAGGPGRSYEQY

V gene: TRBV27
CDR3 protein: ASRPPGQGNQPQH

V gene: TRBV5-1
CDR3 protein: ASSLRQVPTYEQY

V gene: TRBV11-1
CDR3 protein: ASSLGTSRHEQF